This T cell receptor (beta chain) was observed in a study of CD8 T cells in Susac syndrome. In the study overall: When blood was drawn, patients with Susac syndrome were on intravenous immunoglobulin alone, on corticosteroids, or therapy-naive.

Patients having Susac syndrome satisfied recently defined diagnostic criteria for definite or probable disease. Notes on this clonotype: No DNA is shown, since the ends of the CDR3 on it are uncertain; the CDR3 is the one TCRdb lists.

The CDR3 region is 15 residues in length, termini included. Per the germline V gene, CDR1 is GTSNPN and CDR2 is SVGIG (reference sequence). RNA totalling roughly 0.45 to 1 ug underwent reverse transcription with random hexamers. It was immunoSEQ multiplex PCR that amplified TCR beta CDR3 across 54 Vbeta and 13 Jbeta. One entry per CDR3 protein, called by TCRdb with MiXCR from the immunoSEQ multiplex PCR reads. The repertoire consists of over 150,000 distinct CDR3 sequences, with about 93% occurring once and the leading ten covering 0.099%. The sequence came from a human donor with Susac syndrome. The genes are TRBV30 and TRBJ1-4; the table's D call of TRBD1 was not tested on the DNA. The sequenced sample consisted of CD4+ T cells from PBMCs. The chain's CDR3 is CAWSVRRGALGNCFF.